One and the same sample provided the 13 T cell receptor beta chains below, sequenced in a study of T cells after posttransplantation cyclophosphamide. Sequenced by immunoSEQ multiplex PCR; TCRdb stores in-frame clones only, minus some. The sample carries tens of thousands of clones, 73% recorded once. Sequenced: memory CD4+ T cells sorted from PBMCs. The receptors shown here come from an older woman in good health, CMV-negative, and a related stem cell transplant donor.

The J gene is TRBJ1-2, the V gene TRBV4-3; 8 bases agree with TRBD1. Germline loops: CDR1 LGHNA, CDR2 YSLEER. The CDR3 has 16 residues. V lost 8 bases, J lost 5 bases, and 16 bases stayed unmatched. The CDR3 nucleotides are TGCGCCAGCCGACGGGACAGGTCCCTAACTGGTTATGGCTACACCTTC. Its protein is CASRRDRSLTGYGYTF.

The J gene is TRBJ2-1, the V gene TRBV19; 11 positions agree with TRBD2. Looked up from germline, CDR1 is LNHDA and CDR2 is SQIVND (reference sequence). After removal of 5 bases from V and 8 bases from J, the junction contained 8 bases not matched to a gene. The CDR3 covers 15 residues. The chain's CDR3 is CASSHTSGSRYEQFF. For the CDR3, the DNA is TGTGCCAGTAGTCATACTAGCGGGAGTAGATATGAGCAGTTCTTC.

On this clone itself: The junction departs from germline at one end; a sequencing error may be responsible. The V call is TRBV20-1, the J call TRBJ1-2, with 7 bases that match TRBD1. CDR3 length: 8 residues. CDR1 is DFQATT and CDR2 is SNEGSKA in the germline V gene (reference sequence). CDR3 bases: TGCAGTGCCCTGGGACAGCACTTC. Translating it yields CSALGQHF.

V and J are TRBV9 and TRBJ1-2; no firm D call. The V end was cut by 0 bases, the J end by 5 bases, with 11 bases between. There are 14 residues in the CDR3. CDR1 and CDR2 from the germline V gene are SGDLS and YYNGEE. The DNA of the CDR3 is TGTGCCAGCAGCGTAGAGGGCGGGCGTTATGGCTACACCTTC. Protein product: CASSVEGGRYGYTF.

The chain carries TRBV11-2 and TRBJ2-3; D unclear. The CDR3 totals 15 residues. Trimming took 5 bases from V and 0 from J, leaving 12 bases between them. The germline V gene has CDR1 SGHAT and CDR2 FQNNGV. As DNA, the CDR3 is TGTGCCAGCAGCCCTCTGGGCGCGAGCACAGATACGCAGTATTTT. This encodes CASSPLGASTDTQYF.

Written as DNA, the CDR3 is TGTGCTAGTGGTTTGGGGCTGGGGACAGGGGGTTTGAATGAGCAGTTCTTC. This gives the protein CASGLGLGTGGLNEQFF. The gene calls are TRBV12-5 and TRBJ2-1, with 11 positions matching TRBD1. V was clipped by 1 base and J by 7 bases; unmatched bases: 9. The germline CDR1 and CDR2 sequences are LGHNT and FRNRAP. CDR3 length equals 17 residues.

V gene TRBV5-1 combines with J gene TRBJ1-2; D remains unclear. V gave up 0 bases and J gave up 7 bases, with 22 bases separating them. CDR3 length equals 17 residues. Germline V lookup: CDR1 SGHRS, CDR2 YFSETQ. The CDR3 coding sequence is TGCGCCAGCAGCTTGGCCTCCGGACCCCTTAGAGGGTTTGGCTACACCTTC. Translating gives CASSLASGPLRGFGYTF.

This clone was observed a handful of times. J is TRBJ2-7 and V is TRBV6-5, with TRBD2 matching over 9 bases. Germline CDR1 and CDR2: MNHEY and SVGAGI. The CDR3 extends over 14 amino acids. The ends lost 3 bases at V and 5 bases at J; junction bases unmatched: 5. For the CDR3, the DNA is TGTGCCAGCAGTTATAGCGGGAGAACCCACGAGCAGTACTTC. Translating gives CASSYSGRTHEQYF.

The chain couples TRBV27 to TRBJ2-3; 15 positions agree with TRBD2. V lost 6 bases and J lost 4; bases outside the gene matches: 5. Germline lookup yields CDR1 MNHEY and CDR2 SMNVEV (reference sequence). CDR3 size: 16 residues. CDR3 in amino acids: CASRGLAGGRPDTQYF. The CDR3 nucleotides read TGTGCCAGCAGGGGACTAGCGGGAGGCAGGCCAGATACGCAGTATTTT.

The genes are TRBV30 and TRBJ1-2, with 7 positions matching TRBD1. Trimming cost V 3 bases and J 5 bases; bases outside gene matches: 18. The germline gives CDR1 GTSNPN, CDR2 SVGIG (reference sequence). The CDR3 runs to 17 residues. The CDR3 region is CAWSIGWRGRVDYGYTF. DNA for the CDR3: TGTGCCTGGAGCATAGGGTGGAGGGGGCGGGTCGATTATGGCTACACCTTC.

This sequence joins TRBV10-3 and TRBJ1-2; D remains ambiguous. Germline V gene sequence: CDR1 ENHRY, CDR2 SYGVKD. Deletions cut 5 bases from V and 2 bases from J, with 6 bases between. This CDR3 is 12 amino acids long. Written as DNA, the CDR3 is TGTGCCATCAGTCCAGAAAACTATGGCTACACCTTC. This gives the protein CAISPENYGYTF.

This CDR3 reads CASSPIGYQSKNIQYF. In DNA form, the CDR3 reads TGTGCCAGCAGCCCGATCGGGTACCAATCGAAAAACATTCAGTACTTC. V and J are TRBV11-2 and TRBJ2-4; the D is unclear. This CDR3 is 16 amino acids long. V lost 5 bases and J lost 4, with 18 bases in between. CDR1 is SGHAT, CDR2 FQNNGV, per germline.

This clone has a handful of counts. The chain combines TRBV2 with TRBJ1-5; weak D call: TRBD1 (6 bases). The CDR3 totals 11 residues. Deletions cut 8 bases from V and 7 bases from J, with 9 bases between. Per germline, CDR1 SNHLY and CDR2 FYNNEI. CDR3 residues: CASGTQQPQHF. The CDR3 DNA reads TGTGCCAGCGGGACACAGCAGCCCCAGCATTTT.